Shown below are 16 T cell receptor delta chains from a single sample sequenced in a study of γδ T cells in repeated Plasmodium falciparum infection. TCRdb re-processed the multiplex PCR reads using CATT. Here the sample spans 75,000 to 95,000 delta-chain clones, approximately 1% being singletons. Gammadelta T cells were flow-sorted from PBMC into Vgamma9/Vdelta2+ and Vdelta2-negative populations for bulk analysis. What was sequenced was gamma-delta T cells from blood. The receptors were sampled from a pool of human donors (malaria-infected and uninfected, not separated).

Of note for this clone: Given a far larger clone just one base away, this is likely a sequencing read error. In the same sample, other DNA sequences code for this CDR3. The chain's CDR3 is CACDTLGSWDTRQMFF. The CDR3 DNA reads as TGTGCCTGCGACACGCTCGGCTCCTGGGACACCCGACAGATGTTTTTC. This rearrangement joins TRDV2 to TRDJ3; D is ambiguous. Matching the DNA to germline supplied the J gene, which TCRdb does not give. The CDR3 has 16 residues. CDR1 and CDR2 from the germline V gene are GEAIGNYY and EKD.

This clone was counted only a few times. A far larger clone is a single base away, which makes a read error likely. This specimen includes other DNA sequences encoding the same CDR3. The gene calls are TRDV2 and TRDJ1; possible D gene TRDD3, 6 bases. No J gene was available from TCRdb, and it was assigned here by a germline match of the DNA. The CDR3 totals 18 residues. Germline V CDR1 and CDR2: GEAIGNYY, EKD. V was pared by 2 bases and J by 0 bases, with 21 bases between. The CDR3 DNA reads TGTGCCTGTGACAGCCCGAGAATGGGGGGCAGGTACACCGATAAACTCATCTTT. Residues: CACDSPRMGGRYTDKLIF.

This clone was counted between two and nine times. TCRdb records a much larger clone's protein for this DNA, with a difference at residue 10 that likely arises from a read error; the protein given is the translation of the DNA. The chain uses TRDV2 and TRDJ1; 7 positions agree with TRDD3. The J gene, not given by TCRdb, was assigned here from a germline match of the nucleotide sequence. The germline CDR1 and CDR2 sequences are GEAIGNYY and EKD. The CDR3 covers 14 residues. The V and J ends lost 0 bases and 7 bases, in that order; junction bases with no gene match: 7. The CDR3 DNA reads TGTGCCTGTGACACCGTCTCTGGGGGGGCTAAACTCATCTTT. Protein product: CACDTVSGGAKLIF.

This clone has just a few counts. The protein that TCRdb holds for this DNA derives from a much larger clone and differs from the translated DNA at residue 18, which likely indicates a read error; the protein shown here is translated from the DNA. CDR3 amino acids: CALGEQGLPTLWDATGDSTDKLIF. The CDR3 DNA follows: TGTGCTCTTGGGGAACAGGGCCTTCCTACGCTCTGGGATGCTACTGGGGACAGCACCGATAAACTCATCTTT. This chain connects TRDV1 to TRDJ1, with 9 bases identical to TRDD2. TCRdb leaves out the J gene; it was filled in here by matching the DNA to germline. Germline V CDR1 and CDR2: TSWWSYY, QGS. V was clipped by 1 base and J by 1 base; unmatched bases: 28. CDR3 size: 24 residues.

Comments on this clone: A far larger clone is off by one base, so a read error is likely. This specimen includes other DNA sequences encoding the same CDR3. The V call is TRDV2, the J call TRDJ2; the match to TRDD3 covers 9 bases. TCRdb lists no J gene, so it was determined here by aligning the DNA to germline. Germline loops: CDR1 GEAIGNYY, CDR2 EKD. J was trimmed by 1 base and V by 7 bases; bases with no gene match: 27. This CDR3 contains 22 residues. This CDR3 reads CACDRLTGGATKGSNLTAQLFF. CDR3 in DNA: TGTGCCTGCGACCGTCTTACTGGGGGAGCCACTAAGGGGTCAAATTTGACAGCACAACTCTTCTTT.

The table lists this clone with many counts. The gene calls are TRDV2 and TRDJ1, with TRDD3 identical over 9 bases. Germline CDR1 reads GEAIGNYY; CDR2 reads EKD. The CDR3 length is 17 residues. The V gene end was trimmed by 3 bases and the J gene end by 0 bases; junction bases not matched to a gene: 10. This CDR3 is CACDALLGDPNTDKLIF. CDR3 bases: TGTGCCTGTGACGCCCTACTGGGGGACCCTAACACCGATAAACTCATCTTT.

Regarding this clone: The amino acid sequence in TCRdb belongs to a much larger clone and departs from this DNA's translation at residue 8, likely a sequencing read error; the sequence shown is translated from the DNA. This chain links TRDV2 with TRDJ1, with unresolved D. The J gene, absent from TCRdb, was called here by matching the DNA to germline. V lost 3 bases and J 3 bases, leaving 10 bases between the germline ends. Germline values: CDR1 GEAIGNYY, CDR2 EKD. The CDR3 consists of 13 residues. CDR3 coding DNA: TGTGCCTGTGACGCACTTGACCCCGATAAACTCATCTTT. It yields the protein CACDALDPDKLIF.

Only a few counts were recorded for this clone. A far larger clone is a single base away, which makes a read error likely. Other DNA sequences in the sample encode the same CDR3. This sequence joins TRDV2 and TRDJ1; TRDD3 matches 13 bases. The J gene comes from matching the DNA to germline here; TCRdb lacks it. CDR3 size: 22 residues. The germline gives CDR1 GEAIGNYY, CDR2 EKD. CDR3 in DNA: TGTGCCTGCGACACCGTTCAACCCCACTGGGGGATACGCCCGAATCACACCGATAAACTCATCTTT. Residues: CACDTVQPHWGIRPNHTDKLIF.

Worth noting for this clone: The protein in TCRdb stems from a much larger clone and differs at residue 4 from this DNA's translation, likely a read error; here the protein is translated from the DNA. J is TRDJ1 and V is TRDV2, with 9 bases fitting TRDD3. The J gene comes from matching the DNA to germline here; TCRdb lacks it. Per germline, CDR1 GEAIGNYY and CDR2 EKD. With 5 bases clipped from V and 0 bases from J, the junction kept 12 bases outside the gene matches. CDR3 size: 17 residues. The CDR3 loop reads CACGTLGDLEYTDKLIF. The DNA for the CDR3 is TGTGCCTGTGGCACTCTGGGGGATCTCGAGTACACCGATAAACTCATCTTT.

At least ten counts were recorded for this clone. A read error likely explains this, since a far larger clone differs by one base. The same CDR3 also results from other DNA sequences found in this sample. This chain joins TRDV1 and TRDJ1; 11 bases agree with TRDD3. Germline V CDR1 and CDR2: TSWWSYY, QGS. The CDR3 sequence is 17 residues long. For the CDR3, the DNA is TGCGCTCTTGGGGAATTTCCCCCTGGGGGATACTCCGATAAACTCATCTTT. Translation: CALGEFPPGGYSDKLIF.

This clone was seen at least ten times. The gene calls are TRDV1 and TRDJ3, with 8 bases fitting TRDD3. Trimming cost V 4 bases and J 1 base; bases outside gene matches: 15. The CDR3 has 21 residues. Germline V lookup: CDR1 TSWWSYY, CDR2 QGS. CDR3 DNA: TGTGCTCTTGGGGCCGCGCTCCGGCGCGGGATACGTTCCTGGGACACCCGACAGATGTTTTTC. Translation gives CALGAALRRGIRSWDTRQMFF.

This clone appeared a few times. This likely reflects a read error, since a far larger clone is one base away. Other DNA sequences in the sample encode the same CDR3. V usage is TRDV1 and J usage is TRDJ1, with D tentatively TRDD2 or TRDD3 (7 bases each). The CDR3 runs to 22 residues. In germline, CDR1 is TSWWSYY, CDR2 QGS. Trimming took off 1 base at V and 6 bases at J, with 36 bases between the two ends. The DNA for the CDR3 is TGTGCTCTTGGGGAACCATTCCTACGCGTCACTACAGCTGGGGGCCGACTCAATAAACTCATCTTT. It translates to CALGEPFLRVTTAGGRLNKLIF.

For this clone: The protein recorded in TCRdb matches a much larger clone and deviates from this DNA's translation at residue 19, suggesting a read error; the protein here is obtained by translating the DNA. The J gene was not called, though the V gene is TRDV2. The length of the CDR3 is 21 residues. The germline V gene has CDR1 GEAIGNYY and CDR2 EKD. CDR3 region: CACDSLLKDLASHQGTDKPIF. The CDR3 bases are TGTGCCTGTGACAGCCTACTAAAAGATCTCGCCTCCCATCAAGGCACCGATAAACCCATCTTT.

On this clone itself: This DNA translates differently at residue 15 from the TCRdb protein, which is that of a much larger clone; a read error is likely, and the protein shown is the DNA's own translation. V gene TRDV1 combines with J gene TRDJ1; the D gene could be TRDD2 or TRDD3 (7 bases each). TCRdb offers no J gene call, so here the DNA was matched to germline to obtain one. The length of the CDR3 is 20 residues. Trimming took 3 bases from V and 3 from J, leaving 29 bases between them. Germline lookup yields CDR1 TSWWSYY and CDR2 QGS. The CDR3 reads CALGDNFLVGWGTHADKLIF. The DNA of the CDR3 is TGTGCTCTTGGGGACAACTTCCTAGTTGGGTGGGGGACCCACGCCGATAAACTCATCTTT.

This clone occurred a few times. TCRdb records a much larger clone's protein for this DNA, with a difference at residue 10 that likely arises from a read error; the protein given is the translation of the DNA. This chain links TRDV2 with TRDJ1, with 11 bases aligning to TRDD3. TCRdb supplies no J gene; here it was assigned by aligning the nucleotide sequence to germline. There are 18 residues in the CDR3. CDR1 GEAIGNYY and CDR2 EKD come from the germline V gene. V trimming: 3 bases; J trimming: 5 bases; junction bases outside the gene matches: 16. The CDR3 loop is CACDPLLGDMLRTDKLIF. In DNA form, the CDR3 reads TGTGCCTGTGACCCACTACTGGGGGATATGCTACGGACGGATAAACTCATCTTT.

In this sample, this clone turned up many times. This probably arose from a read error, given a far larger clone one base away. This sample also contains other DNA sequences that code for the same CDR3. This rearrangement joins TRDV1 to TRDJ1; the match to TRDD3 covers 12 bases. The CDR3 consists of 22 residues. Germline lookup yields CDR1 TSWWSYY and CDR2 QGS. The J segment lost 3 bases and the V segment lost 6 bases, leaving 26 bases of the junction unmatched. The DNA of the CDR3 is TGTGCTCTTGGAGATTTCCCCTCTGTGAGGGGGATACTGGGGGATACACCCGATAAACTCATCTTT. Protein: CALGDFPSVRGILGDTPDKLIF.